Described below is a single T cell receptor beta chain sequence and its context. Its specificity is unknown. This sample was included in a study of shared clonotypes between healthy human individuals. Points from the study as a whole: Apart from blood, nothing was sampled; tissue repertoires likely differ.

Deep was the level used in running the assay. Splitting of each subset's genomic DNA was done evenly across several immunoSEQ plates. Using immunoSEQ multiplex PCR, the repertoire was profiled, and TCRdb retains in-frame clones only, with some absent. The top ten hold about 13% of the sample, which has about 470,000 clones, around 79% seen once. Genomic DNA for unsorted samples was obtained from 70 million to 100 million PBMCs. The sequencing input was PBMCs. The receptor was derived from a woman in her thirties or forties in good health. Some clones in this sample may be carry-over from other donors' samples.

The chain's CDR3 is CASTNPGGQHSYEQYF. The CDR3, as DNA: TGTGCCAGCACAAATCCAGGGGGACAGCACTCCTACGAGCAGTACTTC. The chain couples TRBV6-6 to TRBJ2-7; 7 positions match TRBD1. J lost 0 bases, V lost 7 bases, and 12 bases had no gene match. CDR1 and CDR2 from the germline V gene are MNHNY and SVGAGI (reference sequence). The CDR3 length is 16 residues.